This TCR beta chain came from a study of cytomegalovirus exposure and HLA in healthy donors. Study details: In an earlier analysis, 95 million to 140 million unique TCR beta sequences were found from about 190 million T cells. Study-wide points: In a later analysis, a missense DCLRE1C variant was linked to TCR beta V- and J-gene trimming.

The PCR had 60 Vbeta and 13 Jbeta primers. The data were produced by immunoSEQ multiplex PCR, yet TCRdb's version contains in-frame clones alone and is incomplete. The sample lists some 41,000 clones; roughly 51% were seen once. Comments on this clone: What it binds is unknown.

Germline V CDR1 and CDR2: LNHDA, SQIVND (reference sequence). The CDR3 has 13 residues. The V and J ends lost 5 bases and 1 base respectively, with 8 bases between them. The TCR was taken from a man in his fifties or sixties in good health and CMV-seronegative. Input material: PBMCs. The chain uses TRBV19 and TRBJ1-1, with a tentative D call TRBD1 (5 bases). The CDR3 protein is CASSFTGNTEAFF. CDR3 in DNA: TGTGCCAGTAGTTTCACAGGGAACACTGAAGCTTTCTTT.